This entry features one T cell receptor (beta chain) sequence. Other DNA sequences within the sample encode an identical CDR3. Clones were read by immunoSEQ multiplex PCR, and TCRdb kept only the in-frame ones, dropping some. The sample records some 680,000 clones, more than 70% being singletons. This entry is derived from a study of shared clonotypes between healthy human individuals. Unmatched junction bases numbered 3, after V lost 4 bases and J lost 2 bases. CDR3 length equals 14 residues. Per germline, CDR1 LNHDA and CDR2 SQIVND (reference sequence). Material: memory CD4+ T cells sorted from blood. Indicated subset: CD45RA-negative fraction. The TCR sequence derives from a woman in her 30s in good health. The rearrangement joins TRBV19 to TRBJ2-7; TRBD1 agrees at 9 bases. CDR3 loop: CASSTGTGTYEQYF. The CDR3 DNA is TGTGCCAGTAGTACCGGGACAGGGACCTACGAGCAGTACTTC.